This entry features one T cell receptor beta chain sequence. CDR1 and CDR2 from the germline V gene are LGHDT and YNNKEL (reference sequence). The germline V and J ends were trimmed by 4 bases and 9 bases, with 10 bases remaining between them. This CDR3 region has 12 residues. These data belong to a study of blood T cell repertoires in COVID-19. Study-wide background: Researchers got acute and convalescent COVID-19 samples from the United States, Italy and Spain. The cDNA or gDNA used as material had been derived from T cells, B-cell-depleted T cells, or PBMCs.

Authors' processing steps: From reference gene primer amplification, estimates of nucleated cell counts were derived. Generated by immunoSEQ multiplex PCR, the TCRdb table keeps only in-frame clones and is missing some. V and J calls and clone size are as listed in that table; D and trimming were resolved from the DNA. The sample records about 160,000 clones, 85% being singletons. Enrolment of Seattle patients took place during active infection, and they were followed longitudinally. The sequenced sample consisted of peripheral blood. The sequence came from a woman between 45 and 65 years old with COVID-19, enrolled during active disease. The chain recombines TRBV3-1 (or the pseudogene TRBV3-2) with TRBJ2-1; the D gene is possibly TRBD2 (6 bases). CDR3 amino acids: CASSPGGIEQFF. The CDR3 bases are TGTGCCAGCAGCCCCGGAGGGATTGAGCAGTTCTTC.